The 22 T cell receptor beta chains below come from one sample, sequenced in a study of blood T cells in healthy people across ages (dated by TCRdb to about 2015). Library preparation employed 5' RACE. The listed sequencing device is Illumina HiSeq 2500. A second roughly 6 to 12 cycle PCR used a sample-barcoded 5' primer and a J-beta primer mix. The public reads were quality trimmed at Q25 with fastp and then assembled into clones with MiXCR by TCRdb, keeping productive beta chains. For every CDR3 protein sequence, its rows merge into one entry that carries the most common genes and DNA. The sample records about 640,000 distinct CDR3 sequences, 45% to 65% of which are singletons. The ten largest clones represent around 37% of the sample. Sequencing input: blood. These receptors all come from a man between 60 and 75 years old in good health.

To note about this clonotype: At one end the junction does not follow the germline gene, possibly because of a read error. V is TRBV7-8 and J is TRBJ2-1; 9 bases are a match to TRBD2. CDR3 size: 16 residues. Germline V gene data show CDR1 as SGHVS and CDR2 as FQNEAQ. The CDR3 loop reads CASSLAGTSSNNEQFF. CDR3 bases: TGTGCCAGCAGCTTAGCCGGGACTAGCTCCAACAATGAGCAGTTCTTC.

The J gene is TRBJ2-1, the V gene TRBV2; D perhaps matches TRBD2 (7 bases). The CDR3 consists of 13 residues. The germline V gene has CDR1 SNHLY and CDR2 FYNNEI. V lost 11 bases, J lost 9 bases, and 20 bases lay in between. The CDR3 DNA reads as TGTGCCGGCCACGGTAGGGGGGGGGTTGAGCAGTTCTTC. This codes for CAGHGRGGVEQFF. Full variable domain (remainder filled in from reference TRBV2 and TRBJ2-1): EPEVTQTPSHQVTQMGQEVILRCVPISNHLYFYWYRQILGQKVEFLVSFYNNEISEKSEIFDDQFSVERPDGSNFTLKIRSTKLEDSAMYFCAGHGRGGVEQFFGPGTRLTVL.

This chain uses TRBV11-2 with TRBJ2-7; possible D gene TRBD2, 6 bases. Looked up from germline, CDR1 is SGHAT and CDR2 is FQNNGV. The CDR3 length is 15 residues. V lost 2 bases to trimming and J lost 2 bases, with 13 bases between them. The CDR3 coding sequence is TGTGCCAGCAGCTTAAACCGGGACTTAACCTACGAGCAGTACTTC. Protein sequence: CASSLNRDLTYEQYF.

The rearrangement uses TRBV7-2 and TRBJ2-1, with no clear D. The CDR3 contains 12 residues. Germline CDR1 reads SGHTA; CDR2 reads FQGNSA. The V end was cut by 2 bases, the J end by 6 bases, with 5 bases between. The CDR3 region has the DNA TGTGCCAGCAGCTTATCCATCAATGAGCAGTTCTTC. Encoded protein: CASSLSINEQFF. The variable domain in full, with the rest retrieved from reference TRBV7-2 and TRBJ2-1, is GAGVSQSPSNKVTEKGKDVELRCDPISGHTALYWYRQSLGQGLEFLIYFQGNSAPDKSGLPSDRFSAERTGGSVSTLTIQRTQQEDSAVYLCASSLSINEQFFGPGTRLTVL.

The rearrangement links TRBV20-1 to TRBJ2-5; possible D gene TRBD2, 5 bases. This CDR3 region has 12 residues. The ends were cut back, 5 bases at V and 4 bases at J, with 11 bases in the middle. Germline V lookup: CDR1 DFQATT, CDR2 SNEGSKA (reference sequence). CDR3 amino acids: CSARSRGETQYF. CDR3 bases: TGCAGTGCTCGTAGCCGGGGAGAGACCCAGTACTTC.

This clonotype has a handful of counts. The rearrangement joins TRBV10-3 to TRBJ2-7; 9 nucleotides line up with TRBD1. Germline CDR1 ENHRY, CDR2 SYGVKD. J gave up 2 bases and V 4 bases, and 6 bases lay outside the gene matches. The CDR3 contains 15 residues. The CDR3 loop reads CAISGGTGTTYEQYF. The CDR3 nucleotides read TGTGCCATCAGTGGTGGGACAGGGACTACCTACGAGCAGTACTTC.

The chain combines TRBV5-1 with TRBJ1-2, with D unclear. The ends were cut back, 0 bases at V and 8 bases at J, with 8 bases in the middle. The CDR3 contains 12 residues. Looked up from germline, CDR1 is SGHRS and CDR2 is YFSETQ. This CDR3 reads CASSLDLGGYTF. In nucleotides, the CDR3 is TGCGCCAGCAGCTTGGACTTAGGGGGCTACACCTTC. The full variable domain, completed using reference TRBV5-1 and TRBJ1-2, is KAGVTQTPRYLIKTRGQQVTLSCSPISGHRSVSWYQQTPGQGLQFLFEYFSETQRNKGNFPGRFSGRQFSNSRSEMNVSTLELGDSALYLCASSLDLGGYTFGSGTRLTVV.

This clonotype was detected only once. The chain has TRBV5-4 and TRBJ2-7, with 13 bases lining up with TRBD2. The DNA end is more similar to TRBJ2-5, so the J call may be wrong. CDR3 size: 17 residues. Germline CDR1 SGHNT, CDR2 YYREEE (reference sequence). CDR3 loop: CASSPGLAGALEETQYF. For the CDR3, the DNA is TGTGCCAGCAGCCCCGGACTAGCGGGGGCCCTTGAAGAGACCCAGTACTTC.

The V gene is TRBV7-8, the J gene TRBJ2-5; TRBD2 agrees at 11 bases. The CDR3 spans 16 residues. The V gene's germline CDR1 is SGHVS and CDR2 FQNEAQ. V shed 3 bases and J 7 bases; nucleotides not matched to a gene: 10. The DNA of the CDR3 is TGTGCCAGCAGCTTCCCTAGCGGGGGGCTAGGAGGGACCCAGTACTTC. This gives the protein CASSFPSGGLGGTQYF.

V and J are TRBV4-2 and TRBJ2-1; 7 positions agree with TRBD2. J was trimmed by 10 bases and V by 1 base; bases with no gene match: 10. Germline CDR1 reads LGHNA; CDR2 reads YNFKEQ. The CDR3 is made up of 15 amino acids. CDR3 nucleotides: TGTGCCAGCAGCCAAGGGGTACTAGCGTGGTGGGAGCAGTTCTTC. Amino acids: CASSQGVLAWWEQFF.

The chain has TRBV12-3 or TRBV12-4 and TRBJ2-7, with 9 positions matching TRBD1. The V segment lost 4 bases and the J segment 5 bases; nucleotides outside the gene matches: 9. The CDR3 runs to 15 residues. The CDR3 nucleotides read TGTGCCAGCAGTTCGACGGACAGGGGAGATGACGAGCAGTACTTC. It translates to CASSSTDRGDDEQYF.

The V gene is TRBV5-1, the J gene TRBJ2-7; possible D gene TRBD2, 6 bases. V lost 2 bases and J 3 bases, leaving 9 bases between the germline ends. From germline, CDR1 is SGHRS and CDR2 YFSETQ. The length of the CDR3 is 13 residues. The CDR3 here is CASSLTGDYEQYF. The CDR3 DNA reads TGCGCCAGCAGCTTAACGGGAGACTACGAGCAGTACTTC.

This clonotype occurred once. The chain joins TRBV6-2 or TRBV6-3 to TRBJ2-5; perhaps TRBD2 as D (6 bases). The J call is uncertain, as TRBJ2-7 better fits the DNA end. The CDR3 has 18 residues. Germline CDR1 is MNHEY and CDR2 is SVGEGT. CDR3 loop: CASSYSRLVPPKNYEQYF. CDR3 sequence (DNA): TGTGCCAGCAGTTACTCGAGACTAGTCCCACCCAAGAACTACGAGCAGTACTTC.

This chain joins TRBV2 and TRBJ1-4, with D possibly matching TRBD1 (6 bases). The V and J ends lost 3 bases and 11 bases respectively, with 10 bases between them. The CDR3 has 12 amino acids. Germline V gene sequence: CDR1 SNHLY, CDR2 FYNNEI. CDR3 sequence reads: CASSEGAAKLFF. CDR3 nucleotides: TGTGCCAGCAGTGAGGGGGCAGCGAAACTGTTTTTT. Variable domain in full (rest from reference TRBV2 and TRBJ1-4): EPEVTQTPSHQVTQMGQEVILRCVPISNHLYFYWYRQILGQKVEFLVSFYNNEISEKSEIFDDQFSVERPDGSNFTLKIRSTKLEDSAMYFCASSEGAAKLFFGSGTQLSVL.

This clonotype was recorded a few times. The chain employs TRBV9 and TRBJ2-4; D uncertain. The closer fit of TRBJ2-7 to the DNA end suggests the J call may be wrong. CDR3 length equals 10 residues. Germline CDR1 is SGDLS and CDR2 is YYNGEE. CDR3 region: CASIWAEQYF. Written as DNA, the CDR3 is TGTGCCAGCATATGGGCCGAGCAGTACTTC.

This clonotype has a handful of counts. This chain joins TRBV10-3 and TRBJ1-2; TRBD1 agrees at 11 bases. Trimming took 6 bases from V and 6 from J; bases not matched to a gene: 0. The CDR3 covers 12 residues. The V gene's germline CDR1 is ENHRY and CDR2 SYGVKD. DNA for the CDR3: TGTGCCATCAGGGACAGGGGGCATGGCTACACCTTC. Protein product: CAIRDRGHGYTF.

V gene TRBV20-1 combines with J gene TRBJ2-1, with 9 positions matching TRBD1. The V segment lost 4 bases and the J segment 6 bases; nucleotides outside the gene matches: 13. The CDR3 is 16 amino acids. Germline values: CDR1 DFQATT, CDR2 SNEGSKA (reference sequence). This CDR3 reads CSANPRDREGGNEQFF. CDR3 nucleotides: TGCAGTGCTAACCCCCGGGACAGGGAGGGGGGCAATGAGCAGTTCTTC.

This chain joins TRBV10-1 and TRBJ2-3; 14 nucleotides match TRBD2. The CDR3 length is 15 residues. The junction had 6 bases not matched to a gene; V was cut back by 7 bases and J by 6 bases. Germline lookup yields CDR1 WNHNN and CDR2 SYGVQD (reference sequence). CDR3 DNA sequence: TGCGCCAGCAAGGGGACTAGCGGGGGCAGGGATACGCAGTATTTT. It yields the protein CASKGTSGGRDTQYF.

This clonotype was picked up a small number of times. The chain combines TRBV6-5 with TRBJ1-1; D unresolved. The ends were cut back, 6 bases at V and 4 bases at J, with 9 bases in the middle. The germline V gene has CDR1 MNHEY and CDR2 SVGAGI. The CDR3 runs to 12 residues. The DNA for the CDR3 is TGTGCCAGCAGCAACCCCGGCACTGAAGCTTTCTTT. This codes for CASSNPGTEAFF.

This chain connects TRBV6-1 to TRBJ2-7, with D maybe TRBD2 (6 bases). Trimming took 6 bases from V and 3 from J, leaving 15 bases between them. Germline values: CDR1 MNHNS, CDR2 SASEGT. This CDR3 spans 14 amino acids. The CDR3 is CASSRDGGSYEQYF. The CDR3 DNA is TGTGCCAGCAGCCGGGACGGAGGGAGCTACGAGCAGTACTTC.

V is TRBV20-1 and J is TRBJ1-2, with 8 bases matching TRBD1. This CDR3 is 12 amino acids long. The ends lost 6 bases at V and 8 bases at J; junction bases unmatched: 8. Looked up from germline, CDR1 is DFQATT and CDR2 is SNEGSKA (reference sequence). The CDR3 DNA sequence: TGCAGTGCCCCAGGGGGCTGGGGGGGCTACACCTTC. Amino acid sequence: CSAPGGWGGYTF.

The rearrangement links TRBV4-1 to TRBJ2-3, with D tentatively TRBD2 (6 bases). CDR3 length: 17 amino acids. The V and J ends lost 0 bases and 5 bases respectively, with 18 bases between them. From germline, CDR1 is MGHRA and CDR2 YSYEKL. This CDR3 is CASSQDRGGTPRDTQYF. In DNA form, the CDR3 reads TGCGCCAGCAGCCAAGATCGCGGCGGGACCCCACGAGATACGCAGTATTTT.